This T cell receptor beta chain derives from a study of blood T cells in healthy people across ages. Study conclusions and caveats: Diversity estimates from one million T cells were considered underestimates.

The CDR3 is 13 residues long. The V and J ends lost 8 bases and 3 bases, in that order; junction bases with no gene match: 5. CDR1 is SEHNR, CDR2 FQNEAQ, per germline (reference sequence). A second PCR of about 6 to 11 cycles used a sample-barcoded 5' primer and a J-beta primer mix. A template-switch adaptor with 12 random nucleotides tagged each cDNA molecule. TCRdb called the 5' RACE reads again in MiXCR, with one record for every CDR3 protein. This repertoire shows hundreds of thousands of distinct CDR3 sequences, 20% to 25% found once; its top ten account for roughly 9%. Concerning this clonotype: The antigen is not known. The conserved final phenylalanine or tryptophan is absent from the CDR3, which likely points to a read error.

These data also formed part of another study, on T cells of mothers and their children.

The sample was blood. This clonotype was obtained from a boy younger than 18 in good health. The chain recombines TRBV7-9 with TRBJ2-3, with 7 positions matching TRBD2. This CDR3 reads CASGGSGTDTQYL. DNA for the CDR3: TGTGCCAGCGGCGGTAGCGGGACAGATACGCAGTATCTT.